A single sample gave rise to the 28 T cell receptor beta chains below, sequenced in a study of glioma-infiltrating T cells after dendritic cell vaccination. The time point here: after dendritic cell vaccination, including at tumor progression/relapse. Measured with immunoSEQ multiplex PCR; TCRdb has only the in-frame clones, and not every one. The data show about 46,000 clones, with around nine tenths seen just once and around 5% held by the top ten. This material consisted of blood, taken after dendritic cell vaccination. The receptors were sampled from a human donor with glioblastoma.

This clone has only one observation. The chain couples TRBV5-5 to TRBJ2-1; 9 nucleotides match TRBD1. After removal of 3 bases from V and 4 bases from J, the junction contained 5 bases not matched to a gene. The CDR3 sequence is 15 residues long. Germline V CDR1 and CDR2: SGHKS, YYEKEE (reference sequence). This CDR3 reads CASSSQGATYNEQFF. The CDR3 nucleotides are TGTGCCAGCAGCTCACAGGGGGCGACGTACAATGAGCAGTTCTTC. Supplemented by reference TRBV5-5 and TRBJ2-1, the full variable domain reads DAGVTQSPTHLIKTRGQQVTLRCSPISGHKSVSWYQQVLGQGPQFIFQYYEKEERGRGNFPDRFSARQFPNYSSELNVNALLLGDSALYLCASSSQGATYNEQFFGPGTRLTVL.

CDR3 in DNA: TGTGCCAGTAGTAGGGCAGGGATTCCCCAAGAGACCCAGTACTTC. Its translation is CASSRAGIPQETQYF. The chain has TRBV19 and TRBJ2-5; the D gene is possibly TRBD1 (5 bases). V shed 4 bases and J shed 1 base, with 13 bases lying between them. The CDR3 is 15 amino acids. Germline CDR1 is LNHDA and CDR2 is SQIVND (reference sequence). The full variable domain, rest sourced from reference TRBV19 and TRBJ2-5, is DGGITQSPKYLFRKEGQNVTLSCEQNLNHDAMYWYRQDPGQGLRLIYYSQIVNDFQKGDIAEGYSVSREKKESFPLTVTSAQKNPTAFYLCASSRAGIPQETQYFGPGTRLLVL.

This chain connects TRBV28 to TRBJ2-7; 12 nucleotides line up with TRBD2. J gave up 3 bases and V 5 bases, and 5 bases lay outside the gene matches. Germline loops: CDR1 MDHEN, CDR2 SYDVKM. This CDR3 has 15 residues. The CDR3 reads CASSLGLAGGYEQYF. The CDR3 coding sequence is TGTGCCAGCAGTCTGGGACTAGCGGGCGGCTACGAGCAGTACTTC.

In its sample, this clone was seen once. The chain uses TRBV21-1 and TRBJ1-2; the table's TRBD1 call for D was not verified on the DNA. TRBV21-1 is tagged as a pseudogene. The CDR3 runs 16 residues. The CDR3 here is CASIIGRGNLASGYTF. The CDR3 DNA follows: TGTGCCAGCATTATAGGTAGGGGGAATTTGGCTAGTGGCTACACCTTC.

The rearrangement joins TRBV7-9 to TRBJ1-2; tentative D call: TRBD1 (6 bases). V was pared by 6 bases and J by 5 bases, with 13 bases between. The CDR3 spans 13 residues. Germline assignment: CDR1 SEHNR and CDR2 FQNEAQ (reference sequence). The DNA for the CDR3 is TGTGCCAGCAGTCCCGGGACACTTTATGGCTACACCTTC. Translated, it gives CASSPGTLYGYTF. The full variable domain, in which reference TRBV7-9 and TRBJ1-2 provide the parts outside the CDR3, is DTGVSQNPRHKITKRGQNVTFRCDPISEHNRLYWYRQTLGQGPEFLTYFQNEAQLEKSRLLSDRFSAERPKGSFSTLEIQRTEQGDSAMYLCASSPGTLYGYTFGSGTRLTVV.

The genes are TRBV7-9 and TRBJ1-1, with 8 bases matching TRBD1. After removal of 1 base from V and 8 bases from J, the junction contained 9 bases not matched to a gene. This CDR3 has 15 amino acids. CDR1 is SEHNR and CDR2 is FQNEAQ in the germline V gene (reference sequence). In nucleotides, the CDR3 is TGTGCCAGCAGCTTAGGCGTCTCAGGGGGCTGGGAAGCTTTCTTT. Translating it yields CASSLGVSGGWEAFF. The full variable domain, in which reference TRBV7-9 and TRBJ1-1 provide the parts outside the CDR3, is DTGVSQNPRHKITKRGQNVTFRCDPISEHNRLYWYRQTLGQGPEFLTYFQNEAQLEKSRLLSDRFSAERPKGSFSTLEIQRTEQGDSAMYLCASSLGVSGGWEAFFGQGTRLTVV.

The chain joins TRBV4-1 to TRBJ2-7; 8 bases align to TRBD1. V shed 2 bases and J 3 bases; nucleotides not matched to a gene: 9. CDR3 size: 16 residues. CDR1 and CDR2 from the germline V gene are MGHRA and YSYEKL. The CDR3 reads CASSQPYLDRVYEQYF. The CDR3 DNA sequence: TGCGCCAGCAGCCAACCTTATTTGGACAGGGTCTACGAGCAGTACTTC.

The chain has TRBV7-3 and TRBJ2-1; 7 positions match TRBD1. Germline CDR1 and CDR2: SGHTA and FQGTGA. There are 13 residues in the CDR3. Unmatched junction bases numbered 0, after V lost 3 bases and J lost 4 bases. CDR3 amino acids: CASSLGQYNEQFF. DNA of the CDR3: TGTGCCAGCAGCTTGGGACAGTACAATGAGCAGTTCTTC.

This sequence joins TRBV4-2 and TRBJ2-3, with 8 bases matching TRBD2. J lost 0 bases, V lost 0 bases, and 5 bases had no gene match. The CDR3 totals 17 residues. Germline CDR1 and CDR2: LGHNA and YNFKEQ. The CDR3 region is CASSQDSSGRSTDTQYF. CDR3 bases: TGTGCCAGCAGCCAAGATTCCAGCGGGAGAAGCACAGATACGCAGTATTTT.

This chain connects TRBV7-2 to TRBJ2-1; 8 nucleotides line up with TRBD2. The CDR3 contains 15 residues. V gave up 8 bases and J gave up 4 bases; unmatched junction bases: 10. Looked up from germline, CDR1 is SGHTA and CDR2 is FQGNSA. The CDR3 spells CASDQREGRYNEQFF. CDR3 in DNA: TGTGCCAGCGACCAACGGGAGGGGAGGTACAATGAGCAGTTCTTC.

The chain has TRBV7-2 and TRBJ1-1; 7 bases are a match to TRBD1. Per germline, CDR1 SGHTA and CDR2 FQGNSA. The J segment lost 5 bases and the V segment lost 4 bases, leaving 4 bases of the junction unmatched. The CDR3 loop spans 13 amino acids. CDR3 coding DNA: TGTGCCAGCAGCTCTTACAGGGGAACTGAAGCTTTCTTT. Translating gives CASSSYRGTEAFF.

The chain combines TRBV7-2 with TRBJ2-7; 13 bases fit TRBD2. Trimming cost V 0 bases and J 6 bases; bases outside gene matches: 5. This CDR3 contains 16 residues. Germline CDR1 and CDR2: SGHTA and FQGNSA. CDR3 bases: TGTGCCAGCAGCTTAGCACTAGCGGGAGGGCCTTTCGAGCAGTACTTC. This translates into CASSLALAGGPFEQYF.

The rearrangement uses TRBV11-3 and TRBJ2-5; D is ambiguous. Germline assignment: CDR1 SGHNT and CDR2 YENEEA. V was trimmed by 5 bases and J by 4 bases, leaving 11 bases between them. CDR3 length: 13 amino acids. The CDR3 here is CASSRGARETQYF. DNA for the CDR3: TGTGCCAGCAGCCGCGGAGCTCGAGAGACCCAGTACTTC.

This chain's CDR3 is CASSSGTVVNTEAFF. In DNA, the CDR3 is TGTGCCAGCAGTTCCGGGACAGTGGTGAACACTGAAGCTTTCTTT. The V gene is TRBV27, the J gene TRBJ1-1, with 7 bases matching TRBD1. From germline, CDR1 is MNHEY and CDR2 SMNVEV (reference sequence). With V trimmed by 4 bases and J by 0 bases, 5 bases remained unmatched. The CDR3 is made up of 15 amino acids.

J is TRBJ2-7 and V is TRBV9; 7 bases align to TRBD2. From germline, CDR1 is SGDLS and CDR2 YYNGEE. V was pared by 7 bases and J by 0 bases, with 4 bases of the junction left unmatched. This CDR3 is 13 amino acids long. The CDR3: CASGGGSSYEQYF. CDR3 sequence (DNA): TGTGCCAGCGGCGGCGGGAGCTCCTACGAGCAGTACTTC.

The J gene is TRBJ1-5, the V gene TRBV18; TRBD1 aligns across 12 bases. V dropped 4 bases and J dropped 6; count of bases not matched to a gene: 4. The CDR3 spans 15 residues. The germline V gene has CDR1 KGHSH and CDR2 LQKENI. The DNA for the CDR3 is TGTGCCAGCTCACTCGGGACAGGGGGCGCTCAGCCCCAGCATTTT. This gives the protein CASSLGTGGAQPQHF.

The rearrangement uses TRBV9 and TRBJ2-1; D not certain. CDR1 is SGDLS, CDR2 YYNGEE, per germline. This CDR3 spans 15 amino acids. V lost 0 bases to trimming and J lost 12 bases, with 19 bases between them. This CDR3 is CASSVEVKRPSRQFF. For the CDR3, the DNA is TGTGCCAGCAGCGTAGAGGTGAAGCGTCCCTCCAGGCAGTTCTTC.

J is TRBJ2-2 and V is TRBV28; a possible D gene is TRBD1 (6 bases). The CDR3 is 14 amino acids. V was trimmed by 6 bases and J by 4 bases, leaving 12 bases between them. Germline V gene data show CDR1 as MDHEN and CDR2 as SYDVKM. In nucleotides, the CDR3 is TGTGCCAGCAGGCCGGGACACAGCACCGGGGAGCTGTTTTTT. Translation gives CASRPGHSTGELFF.

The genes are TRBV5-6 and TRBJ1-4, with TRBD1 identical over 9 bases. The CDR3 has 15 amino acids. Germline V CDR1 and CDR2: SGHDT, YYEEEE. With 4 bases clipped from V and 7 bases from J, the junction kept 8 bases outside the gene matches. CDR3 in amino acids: CASSLGDRDPEKLFF. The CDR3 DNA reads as TGTGCCAGCAGCCTAGGGGACAGGGATCCTGAAAAACTGTTTTTT.

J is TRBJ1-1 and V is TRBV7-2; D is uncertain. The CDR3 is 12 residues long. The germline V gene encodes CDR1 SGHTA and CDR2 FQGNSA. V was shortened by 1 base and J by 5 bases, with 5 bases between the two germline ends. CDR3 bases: TGTGCCAGCAGCTTAGTCGTTACTGAAGCTTTCTTT. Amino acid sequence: CASSLVVTEAFF. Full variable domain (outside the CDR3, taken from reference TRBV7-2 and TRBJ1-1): GAGVSQSPSNKVTEKGKDVELRCDPISGHTALYWYRQSLGQGLEFLIYFQGNSAPDKSGLPSDRFSAERTGGSVSTLTIQRTQQEDSAVYLCASSLVVTEAFFGQGTRLTVV.

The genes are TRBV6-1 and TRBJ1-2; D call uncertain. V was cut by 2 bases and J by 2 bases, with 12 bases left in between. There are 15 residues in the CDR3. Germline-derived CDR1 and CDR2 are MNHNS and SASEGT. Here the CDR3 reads CASSEQPLANYGYTF. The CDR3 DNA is TGTGCCAGCAGTGAACAACCGCTGGCAAACTATGGCTACACCTTC.

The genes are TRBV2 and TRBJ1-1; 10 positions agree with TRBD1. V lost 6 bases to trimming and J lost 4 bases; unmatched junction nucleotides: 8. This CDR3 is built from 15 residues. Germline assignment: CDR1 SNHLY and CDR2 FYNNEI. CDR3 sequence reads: CASRERQGAGTEAFF. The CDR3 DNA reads TGTGCCAGCAGGGAAAGACAGGGGGCGGGCACTGAAGCTTTCTTT.

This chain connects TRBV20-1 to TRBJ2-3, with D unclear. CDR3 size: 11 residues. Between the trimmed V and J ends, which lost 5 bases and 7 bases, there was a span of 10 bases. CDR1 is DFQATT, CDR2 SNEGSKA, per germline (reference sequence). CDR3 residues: CSALSGYTQYF. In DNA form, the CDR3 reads TGCAGTGCTCTTTCCGGGTATACGCAGTATTTT.

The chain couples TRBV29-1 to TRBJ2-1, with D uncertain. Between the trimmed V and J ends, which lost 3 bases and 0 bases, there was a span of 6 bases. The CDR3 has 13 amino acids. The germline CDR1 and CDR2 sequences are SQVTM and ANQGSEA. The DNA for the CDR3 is TGCAGCGTTGAGCGACTCTCCTACAATGAGCAGTTCTTC. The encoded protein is CSVERLSYNEQFF.

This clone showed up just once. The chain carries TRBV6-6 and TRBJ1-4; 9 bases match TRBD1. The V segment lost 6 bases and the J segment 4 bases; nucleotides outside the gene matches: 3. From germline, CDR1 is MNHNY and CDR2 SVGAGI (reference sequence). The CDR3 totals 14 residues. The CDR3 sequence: CASRDRGSNEKLFF. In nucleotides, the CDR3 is TGTGCCAGCAGGGACAGGGGAAGTAATGAAAAACTGTTTTTT.

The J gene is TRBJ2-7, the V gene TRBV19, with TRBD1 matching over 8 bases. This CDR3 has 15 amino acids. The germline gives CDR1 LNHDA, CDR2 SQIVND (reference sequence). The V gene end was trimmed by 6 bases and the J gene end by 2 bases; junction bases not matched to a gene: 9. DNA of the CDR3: TGTGCCAGTAGGGAAAGGGACAGGCCAGCCTACGAGCAGTACTTC. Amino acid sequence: CASRERDRPAYEQYF.

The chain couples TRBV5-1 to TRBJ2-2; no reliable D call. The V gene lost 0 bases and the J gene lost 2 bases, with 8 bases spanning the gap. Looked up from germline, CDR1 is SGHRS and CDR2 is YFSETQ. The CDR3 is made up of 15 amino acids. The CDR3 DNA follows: TGCGCCAGCAGCTTGGACTACCCAAACACCGGGGAGCTGTTTTTT. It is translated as CASSLDYPNTGELFF.

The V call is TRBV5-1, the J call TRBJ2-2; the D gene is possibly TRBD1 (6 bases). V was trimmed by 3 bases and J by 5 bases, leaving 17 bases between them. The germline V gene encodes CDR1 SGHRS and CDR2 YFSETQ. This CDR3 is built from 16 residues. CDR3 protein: CASSSGQTGRTGELFF. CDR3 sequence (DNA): TGCGCCAGCAGCTCAGGACAGACCGGACGGACCGGGGAGCTGTTTTTT.